The 11 T cell receptor beta chains below all came from one sample that was sequenced in a study of regulatory T cells in long-lasting Graves disease. Sample time point: persistent/refractory GD, antithyroid drugs over 5 years with positive TRAb. The TCR library was prepared using RNA isolated from PBMCs. Through Arm-PCR of CDR3 regions and iRepertoire HTBI primers, TCR beta libraries were built. A single record per CDR3 protein comes from TCRdb applying MiXCR to the multiplex PCR reads. The table shows hundreds of thousands of distinct CDR3 sequences, with less than 25% occurring only once. This sample comprised peripheral blood mononuclear cells (PBMCs), obtained when the disease was refractory, from a patient treated with antithyroid drugs. The receptors here all came from a female donor with Graves disease.

This clonotype was recorded many times. The chain joins TRBV28 to TRBJ1-4; TRBD1 agrees at 12 bases. Germline CDR1 MDHEN, CDR2 SYDVKM. There are 16 residues in the CDR3. The trim removed 7 bases at V and 0 bases at J, leaving 3 bases unmatched. Here the CDR3 DNA reads TGTGCCAGCACGGGACAGGGGGCCGCAACTAATGAAAAACTGTTTTTT. Amino acids: CASTGQGAATNEKLFF.

This clonotype has at least ten counts. The V gene is TRBV28, the J gene TRBJ1-5, with no clear D. This CDR3 comprises 13 residues. V was pared by 3 bases and J by 3 bases, with 6 bases between. Germline assignment: CDR1 MDHEN and CDR2 SYDVKM. The CDR3 sequence is CASSFLYNQPQHF. As DNA, the CDR3 is TGTGCCAGCAGTTTTCTATACAATCAGCCCCAGCATTTT.

This clonotype was detected only a few times. The chain has TRBV12-3 or TRBV12-4 and TRBJ2-3, with D hard to call. The CDR3 has 12 residues. Trimming left V 6 bases short and J 2 bases short, with 6 bases between. The CDR3 loop reads CASSPTTDTQYF. The CDR3 nucleotides are TGTGCCAGCAGCCCTACCACAGATACGCAGTATTTT.

CDR3 loop: CASGPRDQYF. CDR3 nucleotide sequence: TGTGCCAGCGGGCCCCGGGACCAGTACTTC. The rearrangement uses TRBV27 and TRBJ2-5; D perhaps matches TRBD2 (5 bases). V dropped 8 bases and J dropped 10 bases, with 11 bases sitting between them. This CDR3 region has 10 residues. Germline-derived CDR1 and CDR2 are MNHEY and SMNVEV (reference sequence).

This clonotype was picked up many times. Written as DNA, the CDR3 is TGTGCCACCCGTTTTGGGGGTCAGCCCCAGCATTTT. This sequence encodes CATRFGGQPQHF. This chain connects TRBV28 to TRBJ1-5; D possibly corresponds to TRBD1 (5 bases). The CDR3 length is 12 residues. Germline V CDR1 and CDR2: MDHEN, SYDVKM. V was clipped by 10 bases and J by 6 bases, with 13 bases between them.

The chain employs TRBV5-5 and TRBJ1-1; TRBD1 matches at 11 bases. V dropped 1 base and J dropped 10; count of bases not matched to a gene: 3. Looked up from germline, CDR1 is SGHKS and CDR2 is YYEKEE (reference sequence). CDR3 length: 13 amino acids. CDR3 amino acids: CASSLPGTGGAFF. The CDR3 DNA is TGTGCCAGCAGCTTGCCGGGGACAGGGGGAGCTTTCTTT.

This clonotype was seen many times. An end of the junction does not agree with germline; a read error may underlie this. CDR3 loop: CASSLEGTNTEAFF. For the CDR3, the DNA is TGTGCCAGCAGCTTGGAGGGGACGAACACTGAAGCTTTCTTT. The chain recombines TRBV4-1 with TRBJ1-1; the D gene is possibly TRBD1 (5 bases). The length of the CDR3 is 14 residues. Germline assignment: CDR1 MGHRA and CDR2 YSYEKL.

This chain joins TRBV29-1 and TRBJ2-1; TRBD1 matches at 7 bases. From germline, CDR1 is SQVTM and CDR2 ANQGSEA. Losses at the gene ends were 6 bases for V and 5 bases for J; bases not matched to a gene: 7. The CDR3 sequence is 13 residues long. The CDR3 DNA reads as TGCAGCGTCGCTACAGGGGTTAACAATGAGCAGTTCTTC. Its translation is CSVATGVNNEQFF.

This clonotype was counted many times. V gene TRBV30 combines with J gene TRBJ1-6; 8 nucleotides agree with TRBD1. The CDR3 consists of 14 residues. V gave up 3 bases and J gave up 4 bases; unmatched junction bases: 2. Germline lookup yields CDR1 GTSNPN and CDR2 SVGIG (reference sequence). CDR3 DNA sequence: TGTGCCTGGAGGGGGACAGGATATAATTCACCCCTCCACTTT. It codes for CAWRGTGYNSPLHF.

This clonotype showed up many times. V gene TRBV28 combines with J gene TRBJ1-6; possibly TRBD1 for D (5 bases). Germline lookup yields CDR1 MDHEN and CDR2 SYDVKM. Trimming took 2 bases from V and 10 from J, leaving 12 bases between them. The CDR3 runs to 14 residues. CDR3: CASSLQGGGSPLHF. The CDR3 DNA sequence: TGTGCCAGCAGTTTACAGGGAGGTGGGTCACCCCTCCACTTT. The variable domain in full, completed from reference TRBV28 and TRBJ1-6, reads DVKVTQSSRYLVKRTGEKVFLECVQDMDHENMFWYRQDPGLGLRLIYFSYDVKMKEKGDIPEGYSVSREKKERFSLILESASTNQTSMYLCASSLQGGGSPLHFGNGTRLTVT.

The V gene is TRBV29-1, the J gene TRBJ2-3; D gene ambiguous. From germline, CDR1 is SQVTM and CDR2 ANQGSEA. The CDR3 is made up of 12 amino acids. Between the trimmed V and J ends, which lost 4 bases and 5 bases, there was a span of 10 bases. CDR3 sequence reads: CSVVDGKDTQYF. CDR3 DNA sequence: TGCAGCGTTGTGGACGGCAAAGATACGCAGTATTTT.